Listed below are T cell receptor beta chains from one sample, sequenced in a study of T cells after yellow fever vaccination. TCRdb called the 5' RACE reads again in MiXCR, with one record for every CDR3 protein. The sample has about 580,000 distinct CDR3 sequences; roughly 17% are singletons. The sample was PBMCs, taken 5 to 6 days after the first yellow fever vaccination. These TCRs come from a man in his late teens or twenties who received the YFV17D yellow fever vaccine. CDR3s include the opening cysteine and the closing phenylalanine or tryptophan. The D gene is left open where the match is weak. Expanded clones are given a class, and other clones once, few, many or no size at all.

d_call	v_call	clone_size	j_call	cdr3_nt	cdr3_aa
TRBD2	TRBV15	few	TRBJ2-5	TGTGCCACCAGCACTGGGACTAGCGGGGGGGAGACCCAGTACTTC	CATSTGTSGGETQYF
NA	TRBV7-9	NA	TRBJ1-1	TGTGCCAGCAGCTTTTCAAGGTTGGGAAGCGCTGAAGCTTTCTTT	CASSFSRLGSAEAFF
NA	TRBV15	few	TRBJ1-1	TGTGCCACCAGCAGAGAAGGAGGGGGCACTGAAGCTTTCTTT	CATSREGGGTEAFF
TRBD2	TRBV5-5	NA	TRBJ2-3	TGTGCCAGCAGCTTGGCCGGGGGGAGTTCCCTGCCGCAGTATTTT	CASSLAGGSSLPQYF
NA	TRBV6-1	few	TRBJ2-2	TGTGCCAGCAGTGAAGCATGGGGAGGTACCGGGGAGCTGTTTTTT	CASSEAWGGTGELFF
NA	TRBV5-1	NA	TRBJ1-1	TGCGCCAGCAGCTTGGTTGGCCTCCTTCGAGGGGACACTGAAGCTTTCTTT	CASSLVGLLRGDTEAFF
TRBD1	TRBV19	many	TRBJ1-5	TGTGCCAGCCATTGGGGGACAGGGGCTGTTTTGGGCAATCAGCCCCAGCATTTT	CASHWGTGAVLGNQPQHF
NA	TRBV20-1	few	TRBJ2-1	TGCAGTGCCCTACGCTCGGGGAGCTCCTACAATGAGCAGTTCTTC	CSALRSGSSYNEQFF
TRBD1	TRBV7-9	NA	TRBJ2-3	TGTGCCACCCCAAGGGGGCCAGGGGGAGGCACAGATACGCAGTATTTT	CATPRGPGGGTDTQYF
TRBD2	TRBV9	few	TRBJ2-3	TGTGCCAGCAGCGGAGGGACTAGATCAGATACGCAGTATTTT	CASSGGTRSDTQYF